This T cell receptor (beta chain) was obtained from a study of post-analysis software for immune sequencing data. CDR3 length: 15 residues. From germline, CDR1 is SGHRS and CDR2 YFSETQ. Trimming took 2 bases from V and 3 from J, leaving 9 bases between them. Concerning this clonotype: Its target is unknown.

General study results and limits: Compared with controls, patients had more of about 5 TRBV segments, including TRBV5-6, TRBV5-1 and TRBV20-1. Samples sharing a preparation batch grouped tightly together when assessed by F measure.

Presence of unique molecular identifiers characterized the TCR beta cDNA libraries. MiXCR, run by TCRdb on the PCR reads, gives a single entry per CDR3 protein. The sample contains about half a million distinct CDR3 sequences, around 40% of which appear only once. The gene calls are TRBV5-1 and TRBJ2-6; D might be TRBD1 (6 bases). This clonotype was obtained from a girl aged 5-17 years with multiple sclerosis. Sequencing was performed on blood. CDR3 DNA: TGCGCCAGCAGCTTTACAGGGTTTGGGGCCAACGTCCTGACTTTC. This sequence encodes CASSFTGFGANVLTF.